This T cell receptor beta chain was sequenced for a study of T cell changes during pregnancy in multiple sclerosis (dated by TCRdb to between 2018 and 2021). Background on the whole study: The study examined how the T cell repertoire changed over the course of pregnancy in women with multiple sclerosis.

A word on this clone: This clone's antigen is unknown. No per-base quality is available; no much larger clone lies one base away.

Libraries were prepared through the immunoSEQ multiplex PCR assay. Imported from immuneACCESS, the table was reduced by TCRdb to in-frame sequences with V and J called. These copies leave out some clones; in studies compared against another copy, an unresolved V gene accounts for under half, and the cause of the remainder is not known. The sample table holds approximately 52,000 clones, of which roughly 92% were seen once. Under 0.3% of the sample is in the top ten clones. Sequences MNHEY (CDR1) and SMNVEV (CDR2) are obtained from the germline V gene (reference sequence). Trimming accounts for 6 bases at V and 0 bases at J, while the number of junction bases matched to no gene is 9. The CDR3, from cysteine to phenylalanine, totals 16 residues. The CDR3 DNA has 48 bases and is translated from base 1.

The chain joins TRBV27 to TRBJ2-3, and TRBD1 matches 7 of the central bases. Specimen: CD4+ T cells from peripheral blood mononuclear cells, collected in the third trimester of pregnancy. This TCR was sampled from a female donor with multiple sclerosis, enrolled in a pregnancy study. The CDR3 sequence is CASRPGGRGSTDTQYF. The sequence in DNA is TGTGCCAGCAGACCAGGGGGTCGAGGTAGCACAGATACGCAGTATTTT.